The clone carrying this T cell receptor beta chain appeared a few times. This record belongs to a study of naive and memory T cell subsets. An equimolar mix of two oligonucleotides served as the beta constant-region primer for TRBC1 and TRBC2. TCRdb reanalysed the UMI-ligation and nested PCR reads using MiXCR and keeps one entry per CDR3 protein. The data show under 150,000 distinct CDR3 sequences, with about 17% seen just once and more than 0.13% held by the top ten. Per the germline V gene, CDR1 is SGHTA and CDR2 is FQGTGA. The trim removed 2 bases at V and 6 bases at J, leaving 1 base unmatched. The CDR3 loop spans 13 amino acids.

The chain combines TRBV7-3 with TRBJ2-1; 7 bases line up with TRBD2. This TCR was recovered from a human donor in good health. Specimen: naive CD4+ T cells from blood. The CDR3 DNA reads TGTGCCAGCAGCTTAGGGACTACCAATGAGCAGTTCTTC. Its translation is CASSLGTTNEQFF.